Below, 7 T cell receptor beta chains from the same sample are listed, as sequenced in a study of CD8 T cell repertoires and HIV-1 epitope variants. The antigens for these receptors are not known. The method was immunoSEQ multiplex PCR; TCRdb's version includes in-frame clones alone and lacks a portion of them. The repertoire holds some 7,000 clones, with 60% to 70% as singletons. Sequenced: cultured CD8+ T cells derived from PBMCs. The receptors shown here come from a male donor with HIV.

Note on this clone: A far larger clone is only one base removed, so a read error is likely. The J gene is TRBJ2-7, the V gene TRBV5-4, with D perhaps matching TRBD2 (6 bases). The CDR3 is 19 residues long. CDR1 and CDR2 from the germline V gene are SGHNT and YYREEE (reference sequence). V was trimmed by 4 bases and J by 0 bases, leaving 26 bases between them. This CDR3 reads CASSQEPGAGALSSYEQYF. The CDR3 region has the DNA TGTGCCAGCAGCCAAGAGCCGGGAGCGGGCGCCCTGAGCTCCTACGAGCAGTACTTC.

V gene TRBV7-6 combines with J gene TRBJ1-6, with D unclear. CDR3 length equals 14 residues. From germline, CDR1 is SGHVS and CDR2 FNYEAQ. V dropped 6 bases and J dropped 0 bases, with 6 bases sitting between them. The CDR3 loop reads CASSTGSYNSPLHF. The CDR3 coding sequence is TGTGCCAGCAGTACGGGCTCCTATAATTCACCCCTCCACTTT.

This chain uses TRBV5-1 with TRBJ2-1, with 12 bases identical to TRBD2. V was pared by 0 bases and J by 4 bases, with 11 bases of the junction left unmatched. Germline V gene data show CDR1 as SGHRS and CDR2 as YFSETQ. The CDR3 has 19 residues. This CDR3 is CASSLEGRLAGVKYNEQFF. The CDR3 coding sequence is TGCGCCAGCAGCTTGGAGGGGAGACTAGCGGGAGTTAAATACAATGAGCAGTTCTTC.

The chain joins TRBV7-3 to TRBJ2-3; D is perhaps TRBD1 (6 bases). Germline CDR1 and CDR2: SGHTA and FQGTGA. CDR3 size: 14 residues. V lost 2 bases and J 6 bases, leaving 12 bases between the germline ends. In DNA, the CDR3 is TGTGCCAGCAGCTTAGGGGGCTTGCAGGATACGCAGTATTTT. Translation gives CASSLGGLQDTQYF.

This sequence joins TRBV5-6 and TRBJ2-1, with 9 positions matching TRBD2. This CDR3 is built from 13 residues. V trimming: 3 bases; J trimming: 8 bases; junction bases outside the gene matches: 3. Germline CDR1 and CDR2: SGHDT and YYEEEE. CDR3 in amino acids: CASSWTSDYEQFF. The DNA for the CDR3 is TGTGCCAGCAGCTGGACTAGCGACTATGAGCAGTTCTTC.

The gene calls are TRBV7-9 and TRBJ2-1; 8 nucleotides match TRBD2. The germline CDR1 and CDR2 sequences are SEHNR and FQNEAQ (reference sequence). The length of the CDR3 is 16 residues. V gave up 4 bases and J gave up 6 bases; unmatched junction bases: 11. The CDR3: CASSSTEREIANEQFF. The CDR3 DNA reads TGTGCCAGCAGCTCAACTGAGCGGGAGATCGCCAATGAGCAGTTCTTC.

The CDR3 bases are TGTGCCAGCAGCGTAGAAGCGATCACAGATACGCAGTATTTT. As protein: CASSVEAITDTQYF. The chain uses TRBV9 and TRBJ2-3; no clear D gene. Trimming stripped 0 bases from V and 2 bases from J, with 7 bases between. This CDR3 contains 14 residues. CDR1 and CDR2 from the germline V gene are SGDLS and YYNGEE.